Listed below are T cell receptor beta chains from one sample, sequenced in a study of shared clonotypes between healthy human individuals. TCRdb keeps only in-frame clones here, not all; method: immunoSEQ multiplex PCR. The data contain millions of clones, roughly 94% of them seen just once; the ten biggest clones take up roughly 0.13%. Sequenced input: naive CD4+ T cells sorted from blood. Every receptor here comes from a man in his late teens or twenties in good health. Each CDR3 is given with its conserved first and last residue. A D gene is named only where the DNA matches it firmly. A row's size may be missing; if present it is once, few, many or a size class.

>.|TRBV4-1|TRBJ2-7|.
TGCGCCAGCAGCCAAGCCCACCGGGCAGATACCTACGAGCAGTACTTC
CASSQAHRADTYEQYF
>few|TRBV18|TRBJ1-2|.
TGTGCCAGCTCATCCCAGAGGTTGGAAGGCTACACCTTC
CASSSQRLEGYTF
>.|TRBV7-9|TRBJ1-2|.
TGTGCCAGCAGTTTATCCGGATATGGCTACACCTTC
CASSLSGYGYTF
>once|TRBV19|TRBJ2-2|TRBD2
TGTGCCAGTAGTATGCCACTCGGGGGGGCCACCGGGGAGCTGTTTTTT
CASSMPLGGATGELFF
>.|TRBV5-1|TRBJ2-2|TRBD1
TGCGCCAGCAACCAGGGACAGGGGCCTTATATCGGGGAGCTGTTTTTT
CASNQGQGPYIGELFF
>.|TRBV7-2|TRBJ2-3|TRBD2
TGTGCCAGCACCCTAGCGCCCCAGCTAGCGGGGGGAGGGGCGCAGTATTTT
CASTLAPQLAGGGAQYF
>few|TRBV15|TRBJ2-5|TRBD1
TGTGCCACCAGCAGGGACAGGAACCAAGAGACCCAGTACTTC
CATSRDRNQETQYF
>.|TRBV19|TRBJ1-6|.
TGTGCCAGTAGTATACTTACTCGGCAGAATAATTCACCCCTCCACTTT
CASSILTRQNNSPLHF
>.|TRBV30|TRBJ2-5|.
TGTGCCGGATCGGAGGGGGAGACCCAGTACTTC
CAGSEGETQYF
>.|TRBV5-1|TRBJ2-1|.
TGCGCCAGCAGCACTACAGCGGGCCTCGACAATGAGCAGTTCTTC
CASSTTAGLDNEQFF
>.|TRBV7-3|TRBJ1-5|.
TGTGCCAGCAGCTTTGAGAGGACGGGGGCAGATCAGCCCCAGCATTTT
CASSFERTGADQPQHF
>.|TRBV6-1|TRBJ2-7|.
TGTGCCAGCAGTGAAAGGGGCGGTTACGAGCAGTACTTC
CASSERGGYEQYF
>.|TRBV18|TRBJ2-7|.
TGTGCCAGCTCACCGCTACAGGGACAAAACGAGCAGTACTTC
CASSPLQGQNEQYF
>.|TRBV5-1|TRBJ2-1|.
TGCGCCAGCACCGAAGGGGGAGGGCGTTACAATGAGCAGTTCTTC
CASTEGGGRYNEQFF
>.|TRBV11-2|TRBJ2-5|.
TGTGCCAGCAGCTTAGAGGGGGCGGTGATATCTGATAAATTGACAGAGACCCAGTACTTC
CASSLEGAVISDKLTETQYF
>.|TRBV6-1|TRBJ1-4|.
TGTGCCAGCACCAGGTCGATAAATGAAAAACTGTTTTTT
CASTRSINEKLFF
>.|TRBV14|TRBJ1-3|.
TGTGCCAGCAGCCACCTCTCTGGAAACACCATATATTTT
CASSHLSGNTIYF